This T cell receptor (beta chain) was obtained from a study of OX40 agonist ivuxolimab in advanced cancers. From germline, CDR1 is SGHRS and CDR2 YFSETQ. Trimming removed 5 bases at V and 3 bases at J, with 18 bases between. The CDR3 totals 15 residues. Using immunoSEQ multiplex PCR, the repertoire was profiled, and TCRdb retains in-frame clones only, with some absent. The sample holds tens of thousands of clones; about 82% are singletons and the top ten take 6.5%. This clone was counted between two and nine times. This clonotype was sampled from an adult with an advanced solid tumor such as melanoma, head and neck, liver or kidney cancer. The sample in question was CD4+ or CD8+ T cells sorted from blood, obtained in a trial of the OX40 agonist ivuxolimab. The chain is built from TRBV5-1 and TRBJ2-7; D is undetermined. The CDR3 DNA reads TGCGCCAGCAGGGTGTTGAGCGTCGGCGTCTACGAGCAGTACTTC. It yields the protein CASRVLSVGVYEQYF.